This T cell receptor (beta chain) was identified in a study of blood T cell repertoires in COVID-19 (dated by TCRdb to the early 2020s). With respect to the entire study: Collaborator samples came from the United States, Italy and Spain and covered acute and convalescent phases of COVID-19. The material from the prospective study consisted of cDNA or gDNA derived from T cells, B-cell-depleted T cells, or PBMCs. Subjects who had been exposed to COVID-19, were actively infected with it, or had recovered from it provided the deeply sampled blood TCRbeta repertoires that made up the dataset. The repertoires were released in a freely available public database intended as a resource for research on the immune response to SARS-CoV-2. Samples came from the ongoing ImmuneRACE study (first 160 participants) plus 1,254 subjects from 6 global collaborators. A de-identified subject ID, COVID-19 status, age in years and sex were almost always included in the sample metadata. HLA class I and class II types, where available, came from metadata supplied by the sample provider rather than from assay-based typing.

The paper's findings and limits, for the study overall: The amount of clinical and demographic metadata varied by source and participant and was provided uncurated.

The immunoSEQ Assay, a bias-controlled multiplex PCR, was used to amplify TCRbeta CDR3 regions from genomic DNA. The authors' pipeline ran thus. Nucleated cell counts per sample were estimated from amplification of reference gene primers within the assay. Sequence reads were collapsed and filtered to measure the absolute abundance of every unique TCRbeta CDR3 rearrangement. For each sample, productive Simpson clonality was calculated as the square root of Simpson's diversity index over productive rearrangements. The clones in this table, taken by TCRdb from immuneACCESS, are in-frame only. Not every clone is retained; where verified, under half of the shortfall comes from an unresolved V gene, and the cause of the rest is unknown. V and J calls and clone size are those listed in that table; D and trimming were worked out from the DNA. Present in this sample are 210,000 or so clones, approximately 80% of which were seen just once. Together, the top ten hold about 4.5% of the sample.

Counted from cysteine to phenylalanine, this CDR3 has 14 amino acids. Only the CDR3 DNA is retained, 42 bases long and in frame from the first base. The germline V gene supplies CDR1 SGHVS and CDR2 FNYEAQ. Trimming takes 7 bases from V and 0 bases from J, and the germline ends sit 9 bases apart. Participants in the prospective study were enrolled through a virtual design, were aged roughly 18 to 100 years, and lived in 24 United States geographic areas. In the prospective study, participants were assigned to cohorts based on the clinical history participants reported in a screening survey and a study questionnaire. In the prospective study, whole blood, serum and a nasopharyngeal or oropharyngeal swab were collected from each participant by mobile phlebotomists. Participants in the prospective study had the option to provide additional blood draws and questionnaires over an approximately 2-month period. Prospective study blood samples were shipped either frozen or at room temperature before DNA extraction.

Note on this clone: It has no known antigen specificity. The input lacks base qualities; no much larger clone sits a single base away.

The chain links TRBV7-6 with TRBJ1-4, with the D gene not confidently named. The origin of this receptor is a young man with acute COVID-19. Sequencing was performed on PBMCs or T cells enriched from blood (not recorded which). CDR3 reads: CASKLSSTNEKLFF. The sequenced DNA is TGTGCCAGCAAACTGAGCTCAACTAATGAAAAACTGTTTTTT.